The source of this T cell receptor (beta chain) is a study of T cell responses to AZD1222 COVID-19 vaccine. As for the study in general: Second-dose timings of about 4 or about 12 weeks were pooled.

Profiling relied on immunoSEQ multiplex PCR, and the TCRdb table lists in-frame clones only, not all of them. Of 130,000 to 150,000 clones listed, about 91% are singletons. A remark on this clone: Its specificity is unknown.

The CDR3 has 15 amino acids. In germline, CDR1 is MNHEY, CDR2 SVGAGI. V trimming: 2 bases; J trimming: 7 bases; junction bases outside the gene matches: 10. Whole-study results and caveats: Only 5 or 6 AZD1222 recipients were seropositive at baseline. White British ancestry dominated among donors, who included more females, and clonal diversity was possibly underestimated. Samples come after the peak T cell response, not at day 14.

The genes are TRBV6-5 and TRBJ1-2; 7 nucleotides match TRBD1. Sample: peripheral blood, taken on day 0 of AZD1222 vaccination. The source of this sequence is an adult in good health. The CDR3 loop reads CASSYMRQGRVGYTF. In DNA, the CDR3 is TGTGCCAGCAGTTACATGAGACAGGGACGGGTTGGCTACACCTTC.